This TCR beta chain derives from a study of blood T cell repertoires in COVID-19 (dated by TCRdb to about 2020). Regarding the complete study: Collaborator samples came from the United States, Italy and Spain and covered acute and convalescent phases of COVID-19. The material from the prospective study consisted of cDNA or gDNA derived from T cells, B-cell-depleted T cells, or PBMCs. Sample metadata almost always included a de-identified subject ID, COVID-19 status, age in years and sex. Samples came from the ongoing ImmuneRACE study (first 160 participants) plus 1,254 subjects from 6 global collaborators. Where HLA class I and class II types were available, the types were taken from metadata supplied by the sample provider, not from assay-based typing. The repertoires were released in a freely available public database meant as a resource for research on the immune response to SARS-CoV-2. Subjects who had been exposed to COVID-19, were actively infected with it, or had recovered from it provided the deeply sampled blood TCRbeta repertoires that made up the dataset. Beyond this particular receptor, the publication reports: The quantity of clinical and demographic metadata differed by source and by participant and was supplied without curation.

Participants in the prospective study were enrolled through a virtual design, were aged roughly 18 to 100 years, and lived in about 25 United States geographic areas. In the prospective study, participants were assigned to cohorts based on the clinical history participants reported in a screening survey and a study questionnaire. Each participant in the prospective study had whole blood, serum and a nasopharyngeal or oropharyngeal swab collected by mobile phlebotomists. Participants in the prospective study had the option to provide additional blood draws and questionnaires over a 2-month period. Prospective study blood samples were shipped either frozen or at room temperature before DNA extraction. The immunoSEQ Assay, a bias-controlled multiplex PCR, was used to amplify TCRbeta CDR3 regions from genomic DNA. Per the source publication's procedure: The number of nucleated cells in each sample was estimated from the amplification of reference gene primers within the assay. To quantify the absolute abundance of each unique TCRbeta CDR3 rearrangement, sequence reads were collapsed and filtered. For each sample, productive Simpson clonality was calculated by taking the square root of Simpson's diversity index across productive rearrangements. Drawn from immuneACCESS, this table holds only the in-frame rearrangements with V and J called that TCRdb kept. Clones are partly lost; checked studies trace under half to an unresolved V gene and leave the rest unexplained. V, J and clone size were drawn from that table, and D and trimming were deduced from the DNA. Counted in this sample were some 260,000 clones; roughly 87% of them appeared once. Around 6% of the sample is in the top ten clones.

The CDR1 and CDR2 encoded by the germline V gene are KGHSH and LQKENI. The germline V end is reduced by 1 base and the J end by 7 bases; junction bases left unmatched: 4. The CDR3 holds 14 amino acids from the cysteine to the phenylalanine. Of all the DNA, just the CDR3 is kept, 42 bases in frame from base 1. As for this clone: Its target antigen remains unknown. No qualities accompany the bases; no much larger clone lies one base away.

Sequencing was done on a sample of PBMCs or T cells enriched from blood (not recorded which). The receptor chain draws on TRBV18 and TRBJ1-1; TRBD1 fits 9 bases in the junction. The TCR comes from a woman in her twenties or thirties with acute COVID-19. The DNA is as follows: TGTGCCAGCTCACCACGACAGGGGGAATATGAAGCTTTCTTT. Its protein is CASSPRQGEYEAFF.